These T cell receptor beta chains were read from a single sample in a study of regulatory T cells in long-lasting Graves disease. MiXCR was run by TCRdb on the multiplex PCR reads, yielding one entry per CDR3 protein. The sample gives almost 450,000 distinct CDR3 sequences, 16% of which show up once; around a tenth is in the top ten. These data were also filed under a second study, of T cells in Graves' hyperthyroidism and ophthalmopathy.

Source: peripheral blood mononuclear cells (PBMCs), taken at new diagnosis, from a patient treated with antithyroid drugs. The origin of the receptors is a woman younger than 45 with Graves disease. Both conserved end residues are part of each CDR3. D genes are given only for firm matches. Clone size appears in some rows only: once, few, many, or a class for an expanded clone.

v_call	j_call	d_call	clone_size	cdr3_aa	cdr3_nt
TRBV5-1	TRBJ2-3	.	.	CASSSTTAFQDTQYF	TGCGCCAGCAGCTCAACGACAGCTTTTCAGGATACGCAGTATTTT
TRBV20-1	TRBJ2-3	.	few	CSARAVVSTDTQYF	TGCAGTGCTAGAGCGGTTGTTAGCACAGATACGCAGTATTTT
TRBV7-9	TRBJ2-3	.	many	CASSLAITGTSTDTQYF	TGTGCCAGCAGCTTAGCGATTACCGGGACTAGCACAGATACGCAGTATTTT
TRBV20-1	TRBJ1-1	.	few	CSAKRGVTEAFF	TGCAGTGCTAAGAGGGGAGTCACTGAAGCTTTCTTT
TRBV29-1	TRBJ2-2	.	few	CSVVSPANTGELFF	TGCAGCGTAGTGAGTCCGGCGAACACCGGGGAGCTGTTTTTT
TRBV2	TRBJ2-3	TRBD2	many	CASSSTSGSPDTQYF	TGTGCCAGCAGTAGCACTAGCGGGAGCCCAGATACGCAGTATTTT
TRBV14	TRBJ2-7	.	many	CASSQAWHEQYF	TGTGCCAGCAGCCAAGCATGGCACGAGCAGTACTTC
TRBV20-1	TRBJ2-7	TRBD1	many	CSARNPRDRGHHEQYF	TGCAGTGCTCGTAACCCCCGAGACAGGGGGCATCACGAGCAGTACTTC
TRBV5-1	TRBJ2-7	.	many	CASSLGRVEGNEQYF	TGCGCCAGCAGCCTAGGAAGGGTTGAAGGTAACGAGCAGTACTTC
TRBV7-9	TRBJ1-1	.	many	CASSTPNGGAFF	TGTGCCAGCAGCACCCCCAACGGAGGAGCTTTCTTT
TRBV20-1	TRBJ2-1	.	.	CSAPSVLYNEQFF	TGCAGTGCCCCATCGGTTCTTTACAATGAGCAGTTCTTC
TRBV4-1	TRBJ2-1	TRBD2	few	CASSQPTSGRLDEQFF	TGCGCCAGCAGCCAACCGACTAGCGGGAGGCTCGATGAGCAGTTCTTC
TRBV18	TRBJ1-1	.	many	CASSPPGKNTEAFF	TGTGCCAGCTCACCACCAGGCAAGAACACTGAAGCTTTCTTT
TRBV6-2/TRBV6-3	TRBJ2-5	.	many	CASSRGLQETQYF	TGTGCCAGCAGTAGAGGGCTCCAAGAGACCCAGTACTTC
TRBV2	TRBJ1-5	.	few	CASSPQGYQPQHF	TGTGCCAGCAGTCCCCAAGGGTATCAGCCCCAGCATTTT
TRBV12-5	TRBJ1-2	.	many	CASGLEFGGENGYTF	TGTGCTAGTGGTTTGGAGTTCGGAGGGGAAAATGGCTACACCTTC
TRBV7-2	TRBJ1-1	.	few	CASSPRTKNAFF	TGTGCCAGCAGCCCCAGGACCAAGAACGCTTTCTTT
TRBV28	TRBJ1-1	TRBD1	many	CASREANRGWTEAFF	TGTGCCAGCAGAGAAGCAAACAGGGGGTGGACTGAAGCTTTCTTT
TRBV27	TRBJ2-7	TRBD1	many	CASSSHRTGNYEQYF	TGTGCCAGCAGTTCCCACCGGACAGGGAACTACGAGCAGTACTTC
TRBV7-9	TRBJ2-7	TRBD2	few	CASSKTSGSYYEQYF	TGTGCCAGCAGCAAAACTAGCGGGAGTTACTACGAGCAGTACTTC
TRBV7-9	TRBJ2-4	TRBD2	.	CASSLERVLAGPENIQYF	TGTGCCAGCAGCTTAGAACGGGTACTAGCGGGGCCGGAAAACATTCAGTACTTC
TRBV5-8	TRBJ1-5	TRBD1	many	CASSPDRGSNQPQHF	TGTGCCAGCAGCCCGGACAGGGGTAGCAATCAGCCCCAGCATTTT